The entry below gives a single T cell receptor (beta chain) sequence along with its context. Its antigen remains unidentified. CDR1 SGHAT and CDR2 FQNNGV come from the germline V gene. V lost 5 bases and J lost 8; bases outside the gene matches: 12. CDR3 size: 16 residues. This sample is drawn from a study of cytomegalovirus exposure and HLA in healthy donors. Primers: 60 Vbeta forward and 13 Jbeta reverse. TCRdb keeps only in-frame clones here, not all; method: immunoSEQ multiplex PCR. This table holds about 64,000 clones, 85% found once. Points from the study as a whole: Relative to equally common others, HLA-associated TCR beta chains showed greater clonal expansion in a later analysis. Later work found most CMV-associated TCR beta chains apparently HLA-restricted.

The rearrangement joins TRBV11-2 to TRBJ2-4, with TRBD1 matching over 10 bases. Sequencing was carried out using PBMCs. The receptor was isolated from a female donor in good health and CMV-seronegative. The CDR3 DNA is TGTGCCAGCAGCAATCCCCGGGACAGGGGTTTTTACATTCAGTACTTC. It yields the protein CASSNPRDRGFYIQYF.